These 19 T cell receptor beta chains were all obtained from the same sample, sequenced in a study of vaccination effects on CD4 cells after COVID-19. Which antigens these TCRs recognize remains unknown. Isolating CD4+ T cells followed approximately 9 days of culture. Vaccination of participants consisted of two doses of either the BNT162b2 or mRNA-1273 vaccine. TCRdb's table, derived via immunoSEQ multiplex PCR, lists solely in-frame clones and lacks some. Among approximately 29,000 clones listed, around two thirds were seen once. This specimen was CD4+ T cells from PBMCs cultured without peptide, taken after COVID-19 vaccination. The receptors originated from a human donor who received a COVID-19 vaccine.

The V gene is TRBV28, the J gene TRBJ2-7; D not resolved. V lost 2 bases and J lost 4, with 3 bases in between. Germline CDR1 and CDR2: MDHEN and SYDVKM. The CDR3 spans 11 residues. CDR3: CASSLEYEQYF. CDR3 bases: TGTGCCAGCAGTTTAGAGTACGAGCAGTACTTC.

This clone was seen a few times. This chain links TRBV4-1 with TRBJ1-1; no reliable D call. CDR3 length: 18 residues. CDR1 is MGHRA, CDR2 YSYEKL, per germline. Trimming cost V 1 base and J 0 bases, with 18 bases left between them. As DNA, the CDR3 is TGCGCCAGCAGCCAAGTTGGTAGACCACGACCTTTGAACACTGAAGCTTTCTTT. It codes for CASSQVGRPRPLNTEAFF.

J is TRBJ1-1 and V is TRBV18; 9 bases are a match to TRBD1. The CDR3 covers 16 residues. V shed 0 bases and J 4 bases; nucleotides not matched to a gene: 6. In germline, CDR1 is KGHSH, CDR2 LQKENI. CDR3 bases: TGTGCCAGCTCACCACCACAGGGGGCGGGTGCCACTGAAGCTTTCTTT. Amino acid sequence: CASSPPQGAGATEAFF.

The gene calls are TRBV27 and TRBJ2-7; no reliable D call. The length of the CDR3 is 17 residues. The V gene lost 3 bases and the J gene lost 2 bases, with 20 bases spanning the gap. Germline V lookup: CDR1 MNHEY, CDR2 SMNVEV (reference sequence). CDR3 coding DNA: TGTGCCAGCAGTTTGTGGGTTGAGCCTTCAAGTCCCTACGAGCAGTACTTC. It yields the protein CASSLWVEPSSPYEQYF.

The gene calls are TRBV12-5 and TRBJ1-2; D call uncertain. V lost 6 bases and J 4 bases, leaving 12 bases between the germline ends. Germline V gene lookup returns CDR1 LGHNT and CDR2 FRNRAP. This CDR3 spans 13 amino acids. CDR3 DNA sequence: TGTGCTAGTGGGGACGGGGTCCTCTATGGCTACACCTTC. Its protein product is CASGDGVLYGYTF.

The chain carries TRBV7-2 and TRBJ2-7; tentatively, D is TRBD2 (5 bases). V lost 1 base and J 0 bases, leaving 10 bases between the germline ends. In germline, CDR1 is SGHTA, CDR2 FQGNSA. This CDR3 is built from 15 residues. The DNA of the CDR3 is TGTGCCAGCAGCTTAGTCTCGCGGGCCTCCTACGAGCAGTACTTC. This translates into CASSLVSRASYEQYF.

The chain links TRBV3-1 (or the pseudogene TRBV3-2) to TRBJ2-1; the D is unclear. Germline-derived CDR1 and CDR2 are LGHDT and YNNKEL (reference sequence). The CDR3 loop spans 12 amino acids. V lost 1 base and J 6 bases, leaving 4 bases between the germline ends. CDR3 nucleotide sequence: TGTGCCAGCAGCCAAGGGTTCAATGAGCAGTTCTTC. Translation: CASSQGFNEQFF.

J is TRBJ2-4 and V is TRBV4-1, with 8 bases identical to TRBD1. This CDR3 has 15 amino acids. CDR1 and CDR2 from the germline V gene are MGHRA and YSYEKL. Trimming at V came to 5 bases and at J to 7 bases, leaving 10 bases not matched to a gene. The CDR3 nucleotides read TGCGCCAGCAGCAAGGCGGGGACAGGTCTTAACATTCAGTACTTC. Protein product: CASSKAGTGLNIQYF.

V is TRBV28 and J is TRBJ1-1; perhaps TRBD1 as D (5 bases). Deletions cut 6 bases from V and 1 base from J, with 15 bases between. The length of the CDR3 is 15 residues. Germline lookup yields CDR1 MDHEN and CDR2 SYDVKM. CDR3: CASSPAGESNTEAFF. The CDR3 region has the DNA TGTGCCAGCAGCCCTGCGGGGGAATCGAACACTGAAGCTTTCTTT.

CDR3 bases: TGCAGCGTTGAGACCACATTTCCGGGCGAGCAGTACTTC. Translated: CSVETTFPGEQYF. The rearrangement joins TRBV29-1 to TRBJ2-7, with D hard to call. V was clipped by 3 bases and J by 6 bases, with 15 bases between them. Germline V lookup: CDR1 SQVTM, CDR2 ANQGSEA. This CDR3 spans 13 amino acids.

The rearrangement joins TRBV6-5 to TRBJ1-2, with a weak D call TRBD1 (5 bases). Germline CDR1 reads MNHEY; CDR2 reads SVGAGI. V lost 4 bases and J lost 2, with 14 bases in between. The CDR3 is 15 amino acids. The CDR3 bases are TGTGCCAGCAGTTCCCGGGACGGCGCGAACTATGGCTACACCTTC. This sequence encodes CASSSRDGANYGYTF.

V is TRBV3-1 (or the pseudogene TRBV3-2) and J is TRBJ2-5; D gene uncertain. The CDR3 consists of 19 residues. Germline V CDR1 and CDR2: LGHDT, YNNKEL (reference sequence). V was pared by 0 bases and J by 6 bases, with 26 bases between. CDR3 residues: CASSQDGLGRRGVAKTQYF. The CDR3 DNA is TGTGCCAGCAGCCAAGATGGGTTGGGTAGGCGCGGTGTTGCGAAGACCCAGTACTTC.

The chain links TRBV18 to TRBJ2-3; 9 bases are shared with TRBD2. Trimming cost V 6 bases and J 6 bases; bases outside gene matches: 19. CDR1 and CDR2 (germline): KGHSH, LQKENI. The CDR3 has 18 residues. The CDR3 loop is CASSLGASGGTTFDTQYF. The DNA for the CDR3 is TGTGCCAGCTCCCTTGGGGCCAGCGGGGGGACCACTTTCGATACGCAGTATTTT.

The chain carries TRBV15 and TRBJ1-5; D is undetermined. Germline CDR1 reads LNHNV; CDR2 reads YYDKDF (reference sequence). Trimming pared 1 base from V and 5 bases from J, leaving 6 bases between. The CDR3 is made up of 13 amino acids. The CDR3 loop reads CATSRAPDQPQHF. The CDR3 DNA reads as TGTGCCACCAGCAGAGCCCCCGATCAGCCCCAGCATTTT. The whole variable domain, remainder taken from reference TRBV15 and TRBJ1-5, is DAMVIQNPRYQVTQFGKPVTLSCSQTLNHNVMYWYQQKSSQAPKLLFHYYDKDFNNEADTPDNFQSRRPNTSFCFLDIRSPGLGDTAMYLCATSRAPDQPQHFGDGTRLSIL.

The rearrangement joins TRBV19 to TRBJ2-2; possible D gene TRBD2, 6 bases. V shed 3 bases and J shed 8 bases, with 16 bases lying between them. In germline, CDR1 is LNHDA, CDR2 SQIVND (reference sequence). The CDR3 sequence is 15 residues long. The CDR3 loop is CASSIRPAAGGELFF. The CDR3 DNA is TGTGCCAGTAGTATCCGACCCGCCGCGGGGGGGGAGCTGTTTTTT.

V and J are TRBV28 and TRBJ1-2, with no clear D. Trimming stripped 5 bases from V and 3 bases from J, with 10 bases between. Germline assignment: CDR1 MDHEN and CDR2 SYDVKM. This CDR3 contains 13 residues. CDR3 loop: CASSRGMHYGYTF. CDR3 sequence (DNA): TGTGCCAGCAGTAGAGGTATGCACTATGGCTACACCTTC.

The chain recombines TRBV6-5 with TRBJ2-7, with 10 bases matching TRBD2. The V gene end was trimmed by 0 bases and the J gene end by 3 bases; junction bases not matched to a gene: 2. The CDR3 has 15 amino acids. Germline V gene data show CDR1 as MNHEY and CDR2 as SVGAGI. CDR3 in DNA: TGTGCCAGCAGTTACTCGTCTAGCGGGAGCTACGAGCAGTACTTC. Translated: CASSYSSSGSYEQYF.

There are a few counts of this clone. This chain joins TRBV5-6 and TRBJ1-5, with D possibly matching TRBD1 (5 bases). The CDR3 is 13 residues long. In germline, CDR1 is SGHDT, CDR2 YYEEEE. V was clipped by 0 bases and J by 9 bases, with 10 bases between them. CDR3 coding DNA: TGTGCCAGCAGCTTGGGAGGGGAGGTGCCCCAGCATTTT. Protein sequence: CASSLGGEVPQHF.

In nucleotides, the CDR3 is TGTGCCATCAGACCTAGCGGGGGCGGGAATGAGCAGTTCTTC. Its protein product is CAIRPSGGGNEQFF. The chain carries TRBV10-3 and TRBJ2-1; 10 bases match TRBD2. Germline loops: CDR1 ENHRY, CDR2 SYGVKD. There are 14 residues in the CDR3. Losses at the gene ends were 6 bases for V and 7 bases for J; bases not matched to a gene: 6.